These 7 T cell receptor beta chains were all obtained from the same sample, sequenced in a study of blood T cell repertoires in COVID-19 (dated by TCRdb to between 2020 and 2021). Preparation of the library involved the immunoSEQ multiplex PCR assay. In its TCRdb copy, this immuneACCESS table keeps in-frame sequences only and misses some clones. Where compared with another copy, unresolved V genes explain less than half of these, and the others have no known cause. The sample table contains approximately 210,000 clones; only one count was recorded for roughly four fifths of them. Jointly, the top ten make up approximately 5.1% of the sample. Sample: peripheral blood. These receptor sequences come from a woman between 65 and 79 years old with active or convalescent COVID-19.

V is TRBV18 and J is TRBJ2-1, with 8 nucleotides matching TRBD1. Trimming took 3 bases from V and 6 from J; bases not matched to a gene: 4. Germline V lookup: CDR1 KGHSH, CDR2 LQKENI. The CDR3 consists of 14 residues. The CDR3 DNA sequence: TGTGCCAGCTCACCGTCGCAGGGGGCCAATGAGCAGTTCTTC. Translation gives CASSPSQGANEQFF.

This clone was seen more than once but under ten times. V usage is TRBV7-8 and J usage is TRBJ1-1; D is unclear. The CDR3 is 13 residues long. CDR1 and CDR2 (germline): SGHVS, FQNEAQ. V was cut by 5 bases and J by 9 bases, with 16 bases left in between. The CDR3 nucleotides are TGTGCCAGCAGCGAAGTGGTACTCGGTAAAGCTTTCTTT. Translation: CASSEVVLGKAFF.

The chain combines TRBV5-4 with TRBJ2-7, with D maybe TRBD1 (5 bases). V was pared by 0 bases and J by 3 bases, with 7 bases between. The CDR3 is 13 residues long. The germline gives CDR1 SGHNT, CDR2 YYREEE (reference sequence). The CDR3 coding sequence is TGTGCCAGCAGCTTGGCAGGGCGCTACGAGCAGTACTTC. Protein: CASSLAGRYEQYF. Together with reference TRBV5-4 and TRBJ2-7, the CDR3 gives the full variable domain: ETGVTQSPTHLIKTRGQQVTLRCSSQSGHNTVSWYQQALGQGPQFIFQYYREEENGRGNFPPRFSGLQFPNYSSELNVNALELDDSALYLCASSLAGRYEQYFGPGTRLTVT.

V and J are TRBV30 and TRBJ1-3, with a tentative D call TRBD1 (6 bases). Germline CDR1 GTSNPN, CDR2 SVGIG (reference sequence). Trimming left V 8 bases short and J 0 bases short, with 14 bases between. There are 14 residues in the CDR3. CDR3 in DNA: TGTGCCCTCCGGGGGGCTAACTCTGGAAACACCATATATTTT. Amino acid sequence: CALRGANSGNTIYF.

J is TRBJ2-5 and V is TRBV25-1, with 13 bases aligning to TRBD2. In germline, CDR1 is MGHDK, CDR2 SYGVNS. The CDR3 is 18 residues long. With V trimmed by 5 bases and J by 4 bases, 13 bases remained unmatched. CDR3: CASSFASGTSGKRETQYF. CDR3 nucleotides: TGTGCCAGCAGTTTTGCCTCCGGGACTAGCGGGAAGCGAGAGACCCAGTACTTC. Using reference TRBV25-1 and TRBJ2-5 for the parts outside the CDR3, the full variable domain is EADIYQTPRYLVIGTGKKITLECSQTMGHDKMYWYQQDPGMELHLIHYSYGVNSTEKGDLSSESTVSRIRTEHFPLTLESARPSHTSQYLCASSFASGTSGKRETQYFGPGTRLLVL.

The chain joins TRBV10-3 to TRBJ2-1; possibly TRBD2 for D (6 bases). Deletions cut 0 bases from V and 10 bases from J, with 13 bases between. The CDR3 covers 14 residues. Germline CDR1 reads ENHRY; CDR2 reads SYGVKD. For the CDR3, the DNA is TGTGCCATCAGTGAGTCGGGGGGAGAACGGGAGCAGTTCTTC. Translation: CAISESGGEREQFF.

This chain connects TRBV7-2 to TRBJ2-5; the D gene is possibly TRBD1 (6 bases). V gave up 1 base and J gave up 8 bases, with 11 bases separating them. This CDR3 has 13 amino acids. Germline CDR1 SGHTA, CDR2 FQGNSA. In DNA, the CDR3 is TGTGCCAGCAGCTTAGGAAAACAGGGTACCCAGTACTTC. Residues: CASSLGKQGTQYF. The whole variable domain, filled in from reference TRBV7-2 and TRBJ2-5, reads GAGVSQSPSNKVTEKGKDVELRCDPISGHTALYWYRQSLGQGLEFLIYFQGNSAPDKSGLPSDRFSAERTGGSVSTLTIQRTQQEDSAVYLCASSLGKQGTQYFGPGTRLLVL.